The rows below give T cell receptor beta chains drawn from one sample of a study of identical twins. In TCRdb, the 5' RACE reads were re-called with MiXCR into one record per CDR3 protein. Of hundreds of thousands of distinct CDR3 sequences listed, roughly 10% are singletons. The data also belong to a second study, concerning yellow fever vaccine responses in identical twins.

Sequencing used CD8+ T cells sorted from blood. These receptors all come from a woman between 18 and 29 years old in good health. Both conserved end residues are part of each CDR3. The D gene is left open where the match is weak. The listing skips clone size in some rows; elsewhere it reads once, few, many or a size class.

>TRBJ1-2|few|TRBV12-3/TRBV12-4|NA
TGTGCCAGCAGTCAGGGTTATGTGGACTATGGCTACACCTTC
CASSQGYVDYGYTF
>TRBJ2-7|many|TRBV7-2|NA
TGTGCCAGCAGCCTCATGGACAGCTACGAGCAGTACTTC
CASSLMDSYEQYF
>TRBJ2-7|few|TRBV6-2/TRBV6-3|TRBD1
TGTGCCAGCAAACATATCGGGACAGGGACGTACGAGCAGTACTTC
CASKHIGTGTYEQYF
>TRBJ2-3|NA|TRBV5-6|NA
TGTGCCAGCAGCTTGGGCGGGGTGGCAGATACGCAGTATTTT
CASSLGGVADTQYF
>TRBJ1-1|few|TRBV15|TRBD1
TGTGCCACCAGCAGAGATAGGACAGGGGGAAGGACTGAAGCTTTCTTT
CATSRDRTGGRTEAFF
>TRBJ2-3|NA|TRBV6-1|TRBD1
TGTGCCAGCGCCAGGGGGAGTCCTTTCACAGATACGCAGTATTTT
CASARGSPFTDTQYF
>TRBJ2-7|NA|TRBV20-1|TRBD1
TGCAGTGGGATGGGACAGGATTCCTCCTACGAGCAGTACTTC
CSGMGQDSSYEQYF
>TRBJ2-6|NA|TRBV7-9|NA
TGTGCCAGCAGCCACAGGGAGGGTGGGGCCAACGTCCTGACTTTC
CASSHREGGANVLTF
>TRBJ2-1|many|TRBV7-6|NA
TGTGCCAGCAGCTTAGAGGGGGATAACAATGAGCAGTTCTTC
CASSLEGDNNEQFF
>TRBJ1-6|many|TRBV7-9|NA
TGTGCCAGCAGCCCCCCAGATGCTTCACCCCTCCACTTT
CASSPPDASPLHF
>TRBJ2-7|many|TRBV4-3|NA
TGCGCCAGCAGCCCAGAGCTGACACCAAAACCGTACTTC
CASSPELTPKPYF
>TRBJ2-1|NA|TRBV27|TRBD2
TGTGCCAGCAGTTCCCTAGCGGGAGTATCCTACAATGAGCAGTTCTTC
CASSSLAGVSYNEQFF
>TRBJ2-7|few|TRBV7-9|TRBD1
TGTGCCAGCGAAAGACAGGGGCGCCACTACGAGCAGTACTTC
CASERQGRHYEQYF
>TRBJ2-7|many|TRBV7-9|NA
TGTGCCAGCAGCTCGGACAGTCCCTACGAGCAGTACTTC
CASSSDSPYEQYF
>TRBJ2-1|many|TRBV7-7|NA
TGTGCTAGCAGCTTAGAACCCGCCGGAGATGAGCAGTTCTTC
CASSLEPAGDEQFF
>TRBJ2-3|few|TRBV3-1|TRBD2
TGTGCCAGCAGCCAAGAAGGGACTAGCGGGTTCACAGATACGCAGTATTTT
CASSQEGTSGFTDTQYF
>TRBJ2-1|few|TRBV4-2|NA
TGTGCCAGCAGCAGCCCGGGACATACATCGAGCTCCTACAATGAGCAGTTCTTC
CASSSPGHTSSSYNEQFF
>TRBJ2-7|many|TRBV4-1|NA
TGCGCCAGCAGCCAGCAAGTAAACAAGGGACCTTCCTACGAGCAGTACTTC
CASSQQVNKGPSYEQYF
>TRBJ1-2|NA|TRBV6-1|NA
TGTGCCAGCAGCTCTACCGGACACGGCACCTATGGCTACACCTTC
CASSSTGHGTYGYTF
>TRBJ2-7|many|TRBV7-9|TRBD1
TGTGCCAGCATTGGAGGTTCGACAGGGGGTTACGAGCAGTACTTC
CASIGGSTGGYEQYF
>TRBJ2-7|few|TRBV25-1|NA
TGTGCCAGCAGTGAAGGGAAGCAGTACTTC
CASSEGKQYF
>TRBJ1-3|NA|TRBV2|NA
TGTGCCAGCAGTGTGAGTTCGGGAACGACCTCTGGAAACACCATATATTTT
CASSVSSGTTSGNTIYF
>TRBJ2-7|few|TRBV6-2/TRBV6-3|NA
TGTGCCAGCAGTTACTCGTTGTACAGGTCCTCCTACGAGCAGTACTTC
CASSYSLYRSSYEQYF
>TRBJ2-3|many|TRBV19|NA
TGTGCCAGTAGTACCCCAACCGGATCAGATACGCAGTATTTT
CASSTPTGSDTQYF
>TRBJ2-3|NA|TRBV10-2|NA
TGCGCCAGCAGTACCGGGCTAGAAATTCGTACCACAGATACGCAGTATTTT
CASSTGLEIRTTDTQYF
>TRBJ2-2|few|TRBV29-1|NA
TGCAGCGTTGATTCAGGCCCAAACACCGGGGAGCTGTTTTTT
CSVDSGPNTGELFF
>TRBJ2-1|NA|TRBV25-1|NA
TGTGCCAGCAGTGAAGTGGGCGGCTACAATGAGCAGTTCTTC
CASSEVGGYNEQFF
>TRBJ2-1|few|TRBV14|TRBD2
TGTGCCAGCAGCCAAGATCCTAGCGGGAGCCTAGACAATGAGCAGTTCTTC
CASSQDPSGSLDNEQFF
>TRBJ2-5|NA|TRBV15|NA
TGTGCCACCAGCAGTTGGGCAGTGGGTTTGGAGACCCAGTACTTC
CATSSWAVGLETQYF
>TRBJ2-1|NA|TRBV6-1|NA
TGTGCCAGCAGTGCACCTTTGCTAGCGCGGGAGCAGTTCTTC
CASSAPLLAREQFF
>TRBJ2-7|few|TRBV4-1|NA
TGCGCCAGCAGCCAAGAGGGGGTAGACTACGAGCAGTACTTC
CASSQEGVDYEQYF
>TRBJ2-3|few|TRBV30|NA
TGTGCCTGGAGTCTCACAGGGAGGACAGATACGCAGTATTTT
CAWSLTGRTDTQYF
>TRBJ2-2|few|TRBV20-1|NA
TGCAGTGTTAGGGCAAGGAACGCCGGGGAGCTGTTTTTT
CSVRARNAGELFF
>TRBJ2-5|few|TRBV6-2/TRBV6-3|NA
TGTGCCAGCAGTTCGAGGGCAAACCAAGAGACCCAGTACTTC
CASSSRANQETQYF
>TRBJ2-2|NA|TRBV28|NA
TGTGCCAGCAGACGACCGGGACAGAACACCGGGGAGCTGTTTTTT
CASRRPGQNTGELFF
>TRBJ2-3|NA|TRBV11-2|NA
TGTGCCAGCAGATGGGGGTCGGGCACAGATACGCAGTATTTT
CASRWGSGTDTQYF
>TRBJ2-7|NA|TRBV5-1|NA
TGCGCCAGCAGCTTGGCGGGCTACTACGAGCAGTACTTC
CASSLAGYYEQYF
>TRBJ2-3|NA|TRBV6-5|NA
TGTGCCAGCAGTTGGATGTGGACTGCTTTCACAGATACGCAGTATTTT
CASSWMWTAFTDTQYF
>TRBJ2-5|many|TRBV7-2|NA
TGTGCCAGCAGCGTTACAGCAAACCTCCAAGAGACCCAGTACTTC
CASSVTANLQETQYF
>TRBJ2-1|NA|TRBV11-2|TRBD2
TGTGCCAGCAGCCCATGGGTTACTAGCGGGAACTATGTTGAGCAGTTCTTC
CASSPWVTSGNYVEQFF
>TRBJ1-2|many|TRBV4-3|TRBD1
TGCGCCAGCAGCCAAGTGTTGTGGGGACAGGGCTTGAATGGCTACACCTTC
CASSQVLWGQGLNGYTF
>TRBJ2-7|many|TRBV7-9|NA
TGTGCCAGCAGCTTCCCGGCCTTGGAGCAGTACTTC
CASSFPALEQYF
>TRBJ2-3|NA|TRBV10-3|NA
TGTGCCATCAAAGACGGGAGTGGCACAGATACGCAGTATTTT
CAIKDGSGTDTQYF
>TRBJ2-4|NA|TRBV7-2|NA
TGTGCCAGCAGCTTAGGGGGTCCTCCGGTTGCCAAAAACATTCAGTACTTC
CASSLGGPPVAKNIQYF